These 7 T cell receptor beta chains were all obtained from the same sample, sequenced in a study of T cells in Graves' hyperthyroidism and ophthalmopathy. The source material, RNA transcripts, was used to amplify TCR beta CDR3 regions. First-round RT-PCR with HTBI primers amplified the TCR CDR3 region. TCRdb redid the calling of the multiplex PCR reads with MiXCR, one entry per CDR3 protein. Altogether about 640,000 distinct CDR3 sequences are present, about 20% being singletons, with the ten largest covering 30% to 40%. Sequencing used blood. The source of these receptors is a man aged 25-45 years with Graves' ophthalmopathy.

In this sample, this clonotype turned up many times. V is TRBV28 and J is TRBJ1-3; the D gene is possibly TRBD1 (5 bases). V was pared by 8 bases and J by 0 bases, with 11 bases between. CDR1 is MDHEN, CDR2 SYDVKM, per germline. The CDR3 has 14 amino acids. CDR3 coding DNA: TGTGCCAGCCGTGGGGGTTACTCTGGAAACACCATATATTTT. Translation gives CASRGGYSGNTIYF.

As DNA, the CDR3 is TGTGCCAGTAGGAAGGGAGGCCAAGAGACCCAGTACTTC. It encodes CASRKGGQETQYF. This chain links TRBV19 with TRBJ2-5, with D perhaps TRBD2 (6 bases). Germline values: CDR1 LNHDA, CDR2 SQIVND (reference sequence). This CDR3 has 13 amino acids. Deletions cut 6 bases from V and 1 base from J, with 9 bases between.

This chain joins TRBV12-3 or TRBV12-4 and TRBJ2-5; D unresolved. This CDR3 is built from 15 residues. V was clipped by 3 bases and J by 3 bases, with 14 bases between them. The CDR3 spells CASSLGSLFKETQYF. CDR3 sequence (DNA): TGTGCCAGCAGTTTGGGTAGTCTCTTTAAAGAGACCCAGTACTTC.

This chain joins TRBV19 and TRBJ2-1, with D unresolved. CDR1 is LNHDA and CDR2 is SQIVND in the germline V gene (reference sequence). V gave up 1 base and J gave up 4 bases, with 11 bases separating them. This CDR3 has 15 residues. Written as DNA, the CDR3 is TGTGCCAGTAGTATAGTGCTAGGCGGTTACAATGAGCAGTTCTTC. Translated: CASSIVLGGYNEQFF.

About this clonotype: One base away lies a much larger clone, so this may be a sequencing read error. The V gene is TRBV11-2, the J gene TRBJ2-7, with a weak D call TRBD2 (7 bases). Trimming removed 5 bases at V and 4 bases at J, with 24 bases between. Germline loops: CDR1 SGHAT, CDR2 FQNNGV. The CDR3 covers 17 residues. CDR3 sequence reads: CASSPYSIGGARYEQYF. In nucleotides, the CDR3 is TGTGCCAGCAGCCCATACTCTATTGGGGGGGCGCGGTACGAGCAGTACTTC.

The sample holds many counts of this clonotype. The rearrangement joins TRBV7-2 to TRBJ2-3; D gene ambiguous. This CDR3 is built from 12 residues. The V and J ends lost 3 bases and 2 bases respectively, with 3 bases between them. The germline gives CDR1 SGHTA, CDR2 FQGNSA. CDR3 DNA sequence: TGTGCCAGCAGCTTTAACACAGATACGCAGTATTTT. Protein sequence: CASSFNTDTQYF.

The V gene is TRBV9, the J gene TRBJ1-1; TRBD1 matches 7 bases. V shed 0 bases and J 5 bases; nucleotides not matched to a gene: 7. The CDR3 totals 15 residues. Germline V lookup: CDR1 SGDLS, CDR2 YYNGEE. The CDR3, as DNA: TGTGCCAGCAGCGTAGTACAGGGGTCGGGAACTGAAGCTTTCTTT. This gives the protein CASSVVQGSGTEAFF.